This T cell receptor beta chain is drawn from a study of regulatory T cells in long-lasting Graves disease. Library construction for TCR beta used iRepertoire HTBI primers and Arm-PCR of CDR3 regions. TCRdb called the multiplex PCR reads again in MiXCR, with one record for every CDR3 protein. This table has 400,000 to 500,000 distinct CDR3 sequences, about 17% appearing once. General study points: What was studied was peripheral blood only, and not thyroid tissue.

Germline V gene sequence: CDR1 DFQATT, CDR2 SNEGSKA (reference sequence). The CDR3 loop spans 17 amino acids. Trimming cost V 6 bases and J 5 bases; bases outside gene matches: 19. Sample time point: newly diagnosed GD, antithyroid drugs for less than 3 months. RNA extracted from PBMCs served as the sequencing template. This clonotype occurred many times. Its specificity is not known. These sequences were also reported in another study, on T cells in Graves' hyperthyroidism and ophthalmopathy.

Sequencing was performed on peripheral blood mononuclear cells (PBMCs), taken at new diagnosis, from a patient treated with antithyroid drugs. The chain carries TRBV20-1 and TRBJ2-5; 9 bases line up with TRBD2. This receptor was taken from a woman between 18 and 30 years old with Graves disease. The CDR3 nucleotides read TGCAGTGCCGACAGGGTGGCGGGAGGGCCGGATATGGAGACCCAGTACTTC. Translating it yields CSADRVAGGPDMETQYF.